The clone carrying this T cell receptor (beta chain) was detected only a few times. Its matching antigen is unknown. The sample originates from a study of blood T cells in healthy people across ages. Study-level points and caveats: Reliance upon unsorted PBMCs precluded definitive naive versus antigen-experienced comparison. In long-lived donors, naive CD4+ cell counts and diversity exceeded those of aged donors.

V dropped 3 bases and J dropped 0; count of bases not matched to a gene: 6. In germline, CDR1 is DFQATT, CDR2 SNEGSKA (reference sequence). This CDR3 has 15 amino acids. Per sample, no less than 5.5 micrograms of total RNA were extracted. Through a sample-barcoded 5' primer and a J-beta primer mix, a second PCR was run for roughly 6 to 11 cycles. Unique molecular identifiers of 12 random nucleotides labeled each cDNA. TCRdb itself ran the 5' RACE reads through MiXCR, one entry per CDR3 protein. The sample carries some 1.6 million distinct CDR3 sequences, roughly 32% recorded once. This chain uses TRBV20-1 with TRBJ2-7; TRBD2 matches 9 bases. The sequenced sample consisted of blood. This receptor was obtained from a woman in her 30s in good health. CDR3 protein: CSASPLAGHSYEQYF. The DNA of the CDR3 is TGCAGTGCTAGTCCCCTAGCGGGGCACTCCTACGAGCAGTACTTC.